The 13 T cell receptor beta chains presented below share a single source sample, sequenced in a study of OX40 agonist ivuxolimab in advanced cancers. The protocol was immunoSEQ multiplex PCR, while the TCRdb copy is restricted to in-frame clones and leaves out a portion. Of around 56,000 clones in the sample, roughly nine tenths were seen once. The sample here was CD4+ or CD8+ T cells sorted from blood, taken in a trial of the OX40 agonist ivuxolimab. These TCRs come from an adult with an advanced solid tumor such as melanoma, head and neck, liver or kidney cancer.

This chain connects TRBV10-3 to TRBJ1-5; D not resolved. Trimming stripped 0 bases from V and 4 bases from J, with 4 bases between. The CDR3 runs to 13 residues. Per the germline V gene, CDR1 is ENHRY and CDR2 is SYGVKD. This chain's CDR3 is CAISESTNQPQHF. The CDR3, as DNA: TGTGCCATCAGTGAGTCGACGAATCAGCCCCAGCATTTT.

J is TRBJ1-1 and V is TRBV5-1; D possibly corresponds to TRBD1 (5 bases). V was cut by 4 bases and J by 10 bases, with 14 bases left in between. The CDR3 length is 12 residues. Germline V gives CDR1 SGHRS, CDR2 YFSETQ. CDR3 sequence: CASSPGVEGAFF. The CDR3 DNA is TGCGCCAGCAGCCCGGGGGTCGAGGGAGCTTTCTTT.

V gene TRBV5-4 combines with J gene TRBJ2-7; D gene uncertain. The CDR3 length is 16 residues. The germline CDR1 and CDR2 sequences are SGHNT and YYREEE (reference sequence). Between the trimmed V and J ends, which lost 2 bases and 4 bases, there was a span of 19 bases. The CDR3 DNA is TGTGCCAGCAGCTTAGCAGGTCCCCTTTCCTCTTACGAGCAGTACTTC. This translates into CASSLAGPLSSYEQYF.

The chain joins TRBV7-2 to TRBJ1-2; D is unresolved. Germline V lookup: CDR1 SGHTA, CDR2 FQGNSA. Trimming shortened V by 1 base and J by 4 bases, and 7 bases separated the two germline ends. The CDR3 is made up of 13 amino acids. The CDR3 DNA follows: TGTGCCAGCAGCTTAGGGGGAGGCTATGGCTACACCTTC. Residues: CASSLGGGYGYTF.

The V and J genes are TRBV4-3 and TRBJ2-6; D gene unclear. CDR3 length: 14 residues. CDR1 is LGHNA and CDR2 is YSLEER in the germline V gene. V dropped 4 bases and J dropped 0 bases, with 4 bases sitting between them. This CDR3 is CASSPGSGANVLTF. CDR3 coding DNA: TGCGCCAGCAGCCCAGGCTCTGGGGCCAACGTCCTGACTTTC.

The V gene is TRBV19, the J gene TRBJ2-1; TRBD2 is a possible D gene (5 bases). Between the trimmed V and J ends, which lost 7 bases and 1 base, there was a span of 14 bases. In germline, CDR1 is LNHDA, CDR2 SQIVND (reference sequence). The CDR3 loop spans 15 amino acids. The CDR3 coding sequence is TGTGCCAGTAATTCGGGATCCCATTCCTACAATGAGCAGTTCTTC. Its protein product is CASNSGSHSYNEQFF.

This clone was seen just once. The rearrangement joins TRBV28 to TRBJ1-1; TRBD1 matches at 9 bases. Per germline, CDR1 MDHEN and CDR2 SYDVKM. Losses at the gene ends were 6 bases for V and 4 bases for J; bases not matched to a gene: 6. CDR3 length equals 14 residues. The CDR3 nucleotides read TGTGCCAGCAGGGCCGGGACAGGGTCCACTGAAGCTTTCTTT. Residues: CASRAGTGSTEAFF. The full variable domain, in which reference TRBV28 and TRBJ1-1 provide the parts outside the CDR3, is DVKVTQSSRYLVKRTGEKVFLECVQDMDHENMFWYRQDPGLGLRLIYFSYDVKMKEKGDIPEGYSVSREKKERFSLILESASTNQTSMYLCASRAGTGSTEAFFGQGTRLTVV.

The J gene is TRBJ2-3, the V gene TRBV10-1; TRBD1 agrees at 12 bases. V shed 0 bases, J shed 4 bases, and the junction held 2 bases outside the gene matches. Germline CDR1 WNHNN, CDR2 SYGVQD (reference sequence). The CDR3 totals 16 residues. CDR3 nucleotides: TGCGCCAGCAGTGAGTCTGGGACAGGGGGCGCAGATACGCAGTATTTT. It is translated as CASSESGTGGADTQYF.

This clone was found a few times. The chain carries TRBV30 and TRBJ1-1, with a possible D match to TRBD1 (5 bases). V gave up 4 bases and J gave up 10 bases, with 10 bases separating them. Germline CDR1 and CDR2: GTSNPN and SVGIG (reference sequence). This CDR3 contains 10 residues. CDR3 sequence reads: CAWKGLSAFF. Here the CDR3 DNA reads TGTGCCTGGAAGGGACTCTCAGCTTTCTTT.

This chain joins TRBV7-2 and TRBJ2-7; 11 bases fit TRBD2. V gave up 1 base and J gave up 4 bases; unmatched junction bases: 3. The CDR3 runs 15 residues. In germline, CDR1 is SGHTA, CDR2 FQGNSA. DNA of the CDR3: TGTGCCAGCAGCTTAGGGCTAGCGGGAGGTTACGAGCAGTACTTC. It specifies CASSLGLAGGYEQYF.

CDR3 in DNA: TGTGCCAGCAGCCTAGACAGAGATCAGCCCCAGCATTTT. This gives the protein CASSLDRDQPQHF. This sequence joins TRBV5-4 and TRBJ1-5; TRBD1 might be the D (5 bases). This CDR3 spans 13 amino acids. The V gene's germline CDR1 is SGHNT and CDR2 YYREEE (reference sequence). V was shortened by 4 bases and J by 5 bases, with 10 bases between the two germline ends.

The chain combines TRBV27 with TRBJ2-7; 8 bases match TRBD2. This CDR3 comprises 15 residues. Germline trimming cut 6 bases from V and 3 bases from J; bases unmatched to any gene: 10. Germline values: CDR1 MNHEY, CDR2 SMNVEV (reference sequence). DNA of the CDR3: TGTGCCAGCAGAGTTACTAGCGGAGGGTTCTACGAGCAGTACTTC. Amino acid sequence: CASRVTSGGFYEQYF.

This clone has more than one count but fewer than ten. This sequence joins TRBV4-1 and TRBJ2-3; 9 nucleotides line up with TRBD1. The V gene's germline CDR1 is MGHRA and CDR2 YSYEKL. This CDR3 comprises 15 residues. Trimming cost V 4 bases and J 3 bases; bases outside gene matches: 5. CDR3 DNA sequence: TGCGCCAGCAGCCGGGGACAGGGTCGTACAGATACGCAGTATTTT. Encoded protein: CASSRGQGRTDTQYF.